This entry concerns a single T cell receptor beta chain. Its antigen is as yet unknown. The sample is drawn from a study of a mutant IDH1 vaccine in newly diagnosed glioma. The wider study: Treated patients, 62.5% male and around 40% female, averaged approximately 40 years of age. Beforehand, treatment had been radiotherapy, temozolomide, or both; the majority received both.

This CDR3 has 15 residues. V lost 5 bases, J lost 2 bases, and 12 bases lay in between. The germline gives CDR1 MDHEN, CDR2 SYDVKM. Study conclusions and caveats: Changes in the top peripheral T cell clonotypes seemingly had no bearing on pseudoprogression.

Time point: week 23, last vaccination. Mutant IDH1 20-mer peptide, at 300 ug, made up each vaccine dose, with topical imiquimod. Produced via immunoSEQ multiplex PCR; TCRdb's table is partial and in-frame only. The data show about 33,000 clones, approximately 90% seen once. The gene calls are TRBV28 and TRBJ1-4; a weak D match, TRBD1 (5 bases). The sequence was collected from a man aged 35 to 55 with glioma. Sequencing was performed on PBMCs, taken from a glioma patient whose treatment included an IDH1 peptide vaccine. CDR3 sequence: CASSLQGSTNEKLFF. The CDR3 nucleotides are TGTGCCAGCAGTCTTCAGGGATCGACTAATGAAAAACTGTTTTTT.